This T cell receptor beta chain was captured by sequencing in a study of T cell responses to AZD1222 COVID-19 vaccine. On this clone: Its specificity is unknown.

Method: immunoSEQ multiplex PCR; TCRdb's copy keeps in-frame clones and lacks some. Of some 31,000 clones in the sample, nearly 95% were seen once. General observations from the study: Following two doses of AZD1222, Spike-specific TCR breadth and depth rose.

The CDR3 is made up of 16 amino acids. V shed 5 bases and J shed 0 bases, with 16 bases lying between them. Germline assignment: CDR1 SGHRS and CDR2 YFSETQ. The sample consisted of peripheral blood, taken on day 0 of AZD1222 vaccination. The rearrangement joins TRBV5-1 to TRBJ2-3; a possible D gene is TRBD2 (5 bases). The sequence was collected from an adult in good health. The CDR3 sequence is CASRFGGAASTDTQYF. The CDR3, as DNA: TGCGCCAGCAGATTCGGAGGTGCAGCTAGCACAGATACGCAGTATTTT. Filled out from reference TRBV5-1 and TRBJ2-3, the complete variable domain reads KAGVTQTPRYLIKTRGQQVTLSCSPISGHRSVSWYQQTPGQGLQFLFEYFSETQRNKGNFPGRFSGRQFSNSRSEMNVSTLELGDSALYLCASRFGGAASTDTQYFGPGTRLTVL.